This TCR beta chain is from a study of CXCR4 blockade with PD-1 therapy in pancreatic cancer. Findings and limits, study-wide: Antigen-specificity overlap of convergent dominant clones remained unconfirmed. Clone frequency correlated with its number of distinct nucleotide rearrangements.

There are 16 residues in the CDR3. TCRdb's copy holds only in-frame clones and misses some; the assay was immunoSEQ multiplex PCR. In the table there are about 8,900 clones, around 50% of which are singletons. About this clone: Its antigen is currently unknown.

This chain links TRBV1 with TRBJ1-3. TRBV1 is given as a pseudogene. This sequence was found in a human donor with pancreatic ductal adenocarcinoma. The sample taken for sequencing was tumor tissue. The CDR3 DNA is TGCGCCAGCAGCCCACATTTTGACCGCTCTGGAAACACCATATATTTT. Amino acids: CASSPHFDRSGNTIYF.